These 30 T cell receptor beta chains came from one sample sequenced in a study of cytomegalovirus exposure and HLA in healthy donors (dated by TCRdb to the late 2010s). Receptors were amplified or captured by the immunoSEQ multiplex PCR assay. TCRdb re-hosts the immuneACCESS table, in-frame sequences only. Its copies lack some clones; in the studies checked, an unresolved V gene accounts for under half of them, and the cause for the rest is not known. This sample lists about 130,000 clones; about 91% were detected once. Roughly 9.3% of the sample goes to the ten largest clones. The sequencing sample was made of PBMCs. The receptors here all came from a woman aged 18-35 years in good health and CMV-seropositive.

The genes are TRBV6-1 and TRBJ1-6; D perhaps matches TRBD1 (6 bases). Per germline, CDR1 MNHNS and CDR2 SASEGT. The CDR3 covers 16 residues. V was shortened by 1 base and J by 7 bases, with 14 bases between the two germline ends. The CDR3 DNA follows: TGTGCCAGCAGTGAAGTGTTGGGACAAGCAAATTCACCCCTCCACTTT. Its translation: CASSEVLGQANSPLHF.

As DNA, the CDR3 is TGTGCCAGCAGCCAAGAAGGTCAGGGGGCCGGCTATGGCTACACCTTC. Protein product: CASSQEGQGAGYGYTF. The chain uses TRBV4-2 and TRBJ1-2; 8 positions agree with TRBD1. Germline V lookup: CDR1 LGHNA, CDR2 YNFKEQ. This CDR3 contains 16 residues. J was trimmed by 4 bases and V by 0 bases; bases with no gene match: 7.

The CDR3 loop is CASTAGPGEWEKLFF. CDR3 DNA sequence: TGTGCCAGCACCGCCGGCCCCGGGGAGTGGGAAAAACTGTTTTTT. V is TRBV9 and J is TRBJ1-4, with D unclear. CDR3 length: 15 residues. Germline CDR1 SGDLS, CDR2 YYNGEE. Trimming removed 6 bases from V and 8 bases from J, with 20 bases in between.

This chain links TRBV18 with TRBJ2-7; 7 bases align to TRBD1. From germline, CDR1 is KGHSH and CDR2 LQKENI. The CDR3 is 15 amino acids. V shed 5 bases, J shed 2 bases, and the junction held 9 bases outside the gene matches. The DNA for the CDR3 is TGTGCCAGCTCAACCTCCGGGACAGCAACCTACGAGCAGTACTTC. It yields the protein CASSTSGTATYEQYF.

The CDR3 loop is CASRGQGSKAFF. The CDR3 nucleotides read TGTGCCAGTAGGGGACAGGGGAGTAAAGCTTTCTTT. The rearrangement links TRBV19 to TRBJ1-1; 10 positions match TRBD1. Germline assignment: CDR1 LNHDA and CDR2 SQIVND (reference sequence). V dropped 6 bases and J dropped 9; count of bases not matched to a gene: 4. CDR3 length equals 12 residues.

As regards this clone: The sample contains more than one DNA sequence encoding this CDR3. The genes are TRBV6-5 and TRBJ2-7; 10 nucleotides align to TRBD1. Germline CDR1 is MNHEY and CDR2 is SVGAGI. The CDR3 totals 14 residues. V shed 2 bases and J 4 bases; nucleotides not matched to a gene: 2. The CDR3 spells CASSYRDRGYEQYF. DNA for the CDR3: TGTGCCAGCAGTTACCGGGACAGGGGTTACGAGCAGTACTTC.

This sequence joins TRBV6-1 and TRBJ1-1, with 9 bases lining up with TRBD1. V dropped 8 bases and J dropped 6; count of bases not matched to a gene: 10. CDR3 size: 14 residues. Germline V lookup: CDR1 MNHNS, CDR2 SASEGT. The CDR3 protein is CASLTGTGRSEAFF. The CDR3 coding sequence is TGTGCCAGCCTAACCGGGACAGGGCGTTCTGAAGCTTTCTTT.

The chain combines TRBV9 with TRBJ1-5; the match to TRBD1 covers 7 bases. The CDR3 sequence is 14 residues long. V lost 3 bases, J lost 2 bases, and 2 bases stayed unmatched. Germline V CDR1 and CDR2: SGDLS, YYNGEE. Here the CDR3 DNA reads TGTGCCAGCAGCGGGACAGGTCGCAATCAGCCCCAGCATTTT. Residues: CASSGTGRNQPQHF.

DNA of the CDR3: TGTGCCAGCAGTGGCTTGGGGGGGGCCTGGGATACGCAGTATTTT. Protein product: CASSGLGGAWDTQYF. The chain carries TRBV27 and TRBJ2-3; a weak D match, TRBD2 (7 bases). CDR1 MNHEY and CDR2 SMNVEV come from the germline V gene (reference sequence). The ends were cut back, 5 bases at V and 6 bases at J, with 18 bases in the middle. The CDR3 extends over 15 amino acids.

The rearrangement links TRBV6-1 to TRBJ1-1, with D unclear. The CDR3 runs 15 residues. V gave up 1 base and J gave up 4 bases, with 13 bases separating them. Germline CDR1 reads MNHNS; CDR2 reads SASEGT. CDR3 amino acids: CASSEGYGVGTEAFF. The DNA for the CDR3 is TGTGCCAGCAGTGAAGGGTACGGGGTAGGCACTGAAGCTTTCTTT.

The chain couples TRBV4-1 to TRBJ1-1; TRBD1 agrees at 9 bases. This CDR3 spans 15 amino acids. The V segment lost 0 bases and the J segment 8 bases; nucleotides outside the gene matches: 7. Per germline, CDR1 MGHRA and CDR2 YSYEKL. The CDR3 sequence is CASSQDPRQGVEAFF. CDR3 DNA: TGCGCCAGCAGCCAAGACCCCCGACAGGGGGTCGAAGCTTTCTTT.

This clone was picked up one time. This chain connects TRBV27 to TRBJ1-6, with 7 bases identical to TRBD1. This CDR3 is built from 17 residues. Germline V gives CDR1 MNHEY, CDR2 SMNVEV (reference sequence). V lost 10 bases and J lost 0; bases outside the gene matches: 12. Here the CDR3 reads CATRRGGQSSYNSPLHF. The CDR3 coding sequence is TGTGCCACCCGGCGAGGGGGCCAGAGCTCCTATAATTCACCCCTCCACTTT.

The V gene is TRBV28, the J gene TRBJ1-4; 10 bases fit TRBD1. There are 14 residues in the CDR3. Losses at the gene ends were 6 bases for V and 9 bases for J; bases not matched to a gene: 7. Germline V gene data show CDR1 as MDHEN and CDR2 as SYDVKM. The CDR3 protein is CASSDGTGVKKLFF. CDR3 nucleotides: TGTGCCAGCAGCGACGGGACAGGGGTGAAAAAACTGTTTTTT.

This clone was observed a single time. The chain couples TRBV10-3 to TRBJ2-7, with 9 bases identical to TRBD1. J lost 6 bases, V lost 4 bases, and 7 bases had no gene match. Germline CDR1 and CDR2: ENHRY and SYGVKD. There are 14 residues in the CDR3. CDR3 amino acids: CAISGGGQGSEQYF. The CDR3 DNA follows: TGTGCCATCAGTGGAGGGGGACAGGGAAGCGAGCAGTACTTC.

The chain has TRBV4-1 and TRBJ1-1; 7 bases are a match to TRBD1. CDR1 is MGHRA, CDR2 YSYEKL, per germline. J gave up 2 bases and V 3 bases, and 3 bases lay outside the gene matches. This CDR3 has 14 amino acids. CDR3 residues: CASSHRDSNTEAFF. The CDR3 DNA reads TGCGCCAGCAGCCACCGGGACAGCAACACTGAAGCTTTCTTT.

CDR3 nucleotides: TGTGCCACCAGCAGAGAGGGGGAGGGCTACGAGCAGTACTTC. Translating gives CATSREGEGYEQYF. The chain uses TRBV15 and TRBJ2-7; 7 bases align to TRBD2. Germline assignment: CDR1 LNHNV and CDR2 YYDKDF (reference sequence). This CDR3 is built from 14 residues. J was trimmed by 3 bases and V by 0 bases; bases with no gene match: 2. The variable domain in full, with the rest retrieved from reference TRBV15 and TRBJ2-7, is DAMVIQNPRYQVTQFGKPVTLSCSQTLNHNVMYWYQQKSSQAPKLLFHYYDKDFNNEADTPDNFQSRRPNTSFCFLDIRSPGLGDTAMYLCATSREGEGYEQYFGPGTRLTVT.

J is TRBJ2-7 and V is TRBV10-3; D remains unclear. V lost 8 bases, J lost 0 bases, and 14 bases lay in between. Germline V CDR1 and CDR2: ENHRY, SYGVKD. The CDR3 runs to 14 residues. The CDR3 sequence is CAIGPSPISYEQYF. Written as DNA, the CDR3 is TGTGCCATCGGGCCGAGCCCCATCTCCTACGAGCAGTACTTC.

The CDR3 is CASSSRGGTGTPFF. The DNA of the CDR3 is TGTGCCAGCAGCTCCCGAGGGGGGACAGGGACGCCTTTCTTT. The chain employs TRBV7-3 and TRBJ1-1, with TRBD1 matching 9 bases. Germline assignment: CDR1 SGHTA and CDR2 FQGTGA. V dropped 4 bases and J dropped 12; count of bases not matched to a gene: 12. The CDR3 has 14 residues.

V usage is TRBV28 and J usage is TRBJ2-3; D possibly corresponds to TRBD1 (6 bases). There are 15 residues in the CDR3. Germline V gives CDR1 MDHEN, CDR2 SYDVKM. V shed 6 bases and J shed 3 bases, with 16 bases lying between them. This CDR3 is CASSHRDVLTDTQYF. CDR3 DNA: TGTGCCAGCAGCCACAGGGACGTTCTGACAGATACGCAGTATTTT.

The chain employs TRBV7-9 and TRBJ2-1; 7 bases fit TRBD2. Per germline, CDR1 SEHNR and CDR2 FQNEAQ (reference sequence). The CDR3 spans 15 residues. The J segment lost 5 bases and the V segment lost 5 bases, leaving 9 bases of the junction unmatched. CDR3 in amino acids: CASSPRTAGHNEQFF. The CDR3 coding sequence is TGTGCCAGCAGCCCCCGTACAGCGGGACACAATGAGCAGTTCTTC.

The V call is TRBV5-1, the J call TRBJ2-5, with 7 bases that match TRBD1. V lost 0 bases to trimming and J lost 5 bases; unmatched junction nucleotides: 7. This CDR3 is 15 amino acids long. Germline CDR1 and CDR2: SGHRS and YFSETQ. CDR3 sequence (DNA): TGCGCCAGCAGCTTGGTGTCAGGGGGATGGGAGACCCAGTACTTC. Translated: CASSLVSGGWETQYF.

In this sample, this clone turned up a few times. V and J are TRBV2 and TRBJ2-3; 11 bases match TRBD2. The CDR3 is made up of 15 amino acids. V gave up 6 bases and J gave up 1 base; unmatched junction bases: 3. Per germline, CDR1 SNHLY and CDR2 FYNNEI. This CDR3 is CASRTSGVGTDTQYF. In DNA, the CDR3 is TGTGCCAGCAGGACTAGCGGGGTAGGCACAGATACGCAGTATTTT.

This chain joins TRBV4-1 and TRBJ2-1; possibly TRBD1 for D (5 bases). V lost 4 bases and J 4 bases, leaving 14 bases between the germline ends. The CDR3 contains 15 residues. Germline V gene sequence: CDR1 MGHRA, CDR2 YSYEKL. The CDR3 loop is CASSPIGVRYNEQFF. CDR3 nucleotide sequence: TGCGCCAGCAGCCCCATAGGGGTGAGGTACAATGAGCAGTTCTTC.

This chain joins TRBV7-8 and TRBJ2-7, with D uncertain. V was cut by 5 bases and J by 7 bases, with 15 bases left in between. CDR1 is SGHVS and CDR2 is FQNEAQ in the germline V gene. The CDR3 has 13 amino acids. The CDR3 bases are TGTGCCAGCAGCAATATCGGGTCGGCAGAGCAGTACTTC. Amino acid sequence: CASSNIGSAEQYF.

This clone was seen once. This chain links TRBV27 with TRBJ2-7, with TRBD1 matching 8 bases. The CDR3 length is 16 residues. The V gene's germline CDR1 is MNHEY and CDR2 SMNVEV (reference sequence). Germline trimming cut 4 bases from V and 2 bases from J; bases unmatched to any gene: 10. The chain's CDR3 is CASSSPRTGRTYEQYF. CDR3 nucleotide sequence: TGTGCCAGCAGTTCCCCCCGGACAGGGCGTACCTACGAGCAGTACTTC.

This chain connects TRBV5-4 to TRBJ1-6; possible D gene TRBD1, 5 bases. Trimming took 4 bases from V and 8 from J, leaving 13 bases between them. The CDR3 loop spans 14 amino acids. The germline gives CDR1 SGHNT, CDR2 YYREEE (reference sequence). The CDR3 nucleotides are TGTGCCAGCAGCGATGCAGGGCCCCATTCACCCCTCCACTTT. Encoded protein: CASSDAGPHSPLHF.

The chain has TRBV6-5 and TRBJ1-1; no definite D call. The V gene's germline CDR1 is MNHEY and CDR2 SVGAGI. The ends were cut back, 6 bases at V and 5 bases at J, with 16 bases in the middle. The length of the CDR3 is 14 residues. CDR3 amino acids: CASREVRYGTEAFF. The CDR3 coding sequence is TGTGCCAGCAGGGAGGTAAGGTACGGTACTGAAGCTTTCTTT.

The CDR3 region has the DNA TGCGCCAGCAGCGTCGGTGCGTTGGCGGATGAGCAGTTCTTC. Amino acid sequence: CASSVGALADEQFF. The chain combines TRBV5-1 with TRBJ2-1, with unresolved D. Germline V lookup: CDR1 SGHRS, CDR2 YFSETQ. The CDR3 is 14 amino acids. V shed 4 bases and J shed 8 bases, with 16 bases lying between them.

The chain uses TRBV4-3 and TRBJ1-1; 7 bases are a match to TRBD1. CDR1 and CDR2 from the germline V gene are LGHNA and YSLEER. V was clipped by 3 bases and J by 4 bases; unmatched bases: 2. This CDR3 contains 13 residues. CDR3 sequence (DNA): TGCGCCAGCAGCCACTCAGGGGGCACTGAAGCTTTCTTT. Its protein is CASSHSGGTEAFF.

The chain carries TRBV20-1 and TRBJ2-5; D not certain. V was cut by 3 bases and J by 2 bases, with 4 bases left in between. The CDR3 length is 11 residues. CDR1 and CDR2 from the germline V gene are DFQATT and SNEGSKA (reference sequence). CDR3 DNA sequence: TGCAGTGCTAGTAAACAAGAGACCCAGTACTTC. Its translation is CSASKQETQYF.